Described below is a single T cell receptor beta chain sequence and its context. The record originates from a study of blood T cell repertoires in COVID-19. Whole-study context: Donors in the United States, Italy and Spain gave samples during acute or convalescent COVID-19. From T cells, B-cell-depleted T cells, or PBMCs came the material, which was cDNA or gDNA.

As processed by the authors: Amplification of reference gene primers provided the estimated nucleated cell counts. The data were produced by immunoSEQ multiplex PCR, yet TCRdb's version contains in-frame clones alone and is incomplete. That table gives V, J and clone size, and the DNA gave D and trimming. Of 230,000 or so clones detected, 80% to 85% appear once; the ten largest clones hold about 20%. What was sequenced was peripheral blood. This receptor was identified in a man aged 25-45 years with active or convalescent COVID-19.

CDR3 sequence (DNA): TGTGCCAGCAGTCACAGGGGCCTTGGCAATCAGCCCCAGCATTTT. Translated, it gives CASSHRGLGNQPQHF. V is TRBV6-2 or TRBV6-3 and J is TRBJ1-5; 7 positions agree with TRBD1. Trimming removed 5 bases from V and 2 bases from J; junction bases left unmatched: 6. The CDR3 totals 15 residues. Germline assignment: CDR1 MNHEY and CDR2 SVGEGT.